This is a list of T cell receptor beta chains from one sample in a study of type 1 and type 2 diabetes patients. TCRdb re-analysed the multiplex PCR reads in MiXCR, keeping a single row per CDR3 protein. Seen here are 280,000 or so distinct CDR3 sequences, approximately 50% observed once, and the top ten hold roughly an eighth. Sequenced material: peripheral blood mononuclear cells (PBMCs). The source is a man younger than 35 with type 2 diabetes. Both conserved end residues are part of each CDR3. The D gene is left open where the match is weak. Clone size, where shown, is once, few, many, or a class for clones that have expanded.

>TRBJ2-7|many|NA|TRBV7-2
CASSLQGDPTYEQYF
TGTGCCAGCAGCTTACAGGGCGACCCCACCTACGAGCAGTACTTC
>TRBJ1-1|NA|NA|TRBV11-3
CASSLIHKDTEAFF
TGTGCCAGCAGCTTAATTCACAAGGACACTGAAGCTTTCTTT
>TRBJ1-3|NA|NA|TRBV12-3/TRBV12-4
CASSHFYSGNTIYF
TGTGCCAGCAGTCACTTCTACTCTGGAAACACCATATATTTT
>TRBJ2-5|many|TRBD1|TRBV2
CASRGGQGTRTQYF
TGTGCCAGCCGTGGGGGACAGGGAACTCGGACCCAGTACTTC
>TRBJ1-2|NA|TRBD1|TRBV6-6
CASSYSQGADGYTF
TGTGCCAGCAGTTACTCTCAGGGGGCGGATGGCTACACCTTC
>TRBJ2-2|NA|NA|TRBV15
CATVRSKNTGELFF
TGTGCCACCGTCAGAAGTAAAAACACCGGGGAGCTGTTTTTT
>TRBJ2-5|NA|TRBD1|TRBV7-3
CASSSRDRGHQETQYF
TGTGCCAGCAGCTCCCGGGACAGGGGACACCAAGAGACCCAGTACTTC
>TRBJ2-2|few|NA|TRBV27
CASSQRGVAGELFF
TGTGCCAGCAGTCAACGTGGGGTAGCAGGGGAGCTGTTTTTT
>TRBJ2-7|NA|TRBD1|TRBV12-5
CASGLAPPGQAYEQYF
TGTGCTAGTGGTTTGGCCCCTCCGGGACAGGCCTACGAGCAGTACTTC
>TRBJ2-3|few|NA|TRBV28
CASSQTGSAQYF
TGTGCCAGCAGCCAAACAGGGTCGGCGCAGTATTTT
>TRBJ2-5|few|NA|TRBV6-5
CASSLYPGEGVETQYF
TGTGCCAGCAGCTTATACCCGGGGGAAGGGGTAGAGACCCAGTACTTC
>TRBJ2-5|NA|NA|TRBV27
CASSPSRGGETQYF
TGTGCCAGCAGTCCCTCGCGAGGGGGGGAGACCCAGTACTTC
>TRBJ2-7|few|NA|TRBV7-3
CASSLKWGFTYEQYF
TGTGCCAGCAGTTTAAAGTGGGGCTTTACCTACGAGCAGTACTTC
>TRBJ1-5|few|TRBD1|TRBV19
CASSWTGGGQPQHF
TGTGCCAGTAGTTGGACAGGGGGCGGTCAGCCCCAGCATTTT
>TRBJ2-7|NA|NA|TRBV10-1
CASSELEWADVTYVQYF
TGCGCCAGCAGTGAATTGGAGTGGGCTGATGTAACCTACGTGCAGTACTTC
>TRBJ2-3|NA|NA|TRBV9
CASSGQPTQSTDTQYF
TGTGCCAGCAGCGGACAGCCAACCCAAAGCACAGATACGCAGTATTTT
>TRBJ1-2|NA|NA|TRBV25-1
CASSEEGIWGSYTF
TGTGCCAGCAGTGAAGAGGGCATTTGGGGGAGCTACACCTTC
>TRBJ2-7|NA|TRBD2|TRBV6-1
CASSDRTSGIYEQYF
TGTGCCAGCAGTGACCGGACTAGCGGTATCTACGAGCAGTACTTC
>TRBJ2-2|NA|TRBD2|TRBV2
CASSASGSRGELFF
TGTGCCAGCAGTGCTAGCGGGAGTAGAGGGGAGCTGTTTTTT
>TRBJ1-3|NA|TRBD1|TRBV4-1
CASSQGDSSGNTIYF
TGCGCCAGCAGCCAAGGGGACAGCTCTGGAAACACCATATATTTT
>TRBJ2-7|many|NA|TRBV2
CASSERVSYEQYF
TGTGCCAGCAGTGAGAGAGTCTCCTACGAGCAGTACTTC
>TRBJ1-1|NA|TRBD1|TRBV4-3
CASSQRQGMNTEAFF
TGCGCCAGCAGCCAACGACAGGGAATGAACACTGAAGCTTTCTTT
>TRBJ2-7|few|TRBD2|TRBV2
CASSGTSGRAWSYEQYF
TGTGCCAGCAGTGGAACTAGCGGGAGGGCCTGGTCCTACGAGCAGTACTTC
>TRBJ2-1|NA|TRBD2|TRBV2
CASRNSGVPSSEQFF
TGTGCCAGCAGAAACAGCGGGGTACCCTCGAGTGAGCAGTTCTTC
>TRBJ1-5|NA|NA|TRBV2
CASSDWVQDSQPQHF
TGTGCCAGCAGTGACTGGGTGCAGGATTCTCAGCCCCAGCATTTT
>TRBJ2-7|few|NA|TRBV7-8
CASSSPVPDYEQYF
TGTGCCAGCAGCTCCCCCGTCCCAGACTACGAGCAGTACTTC